A selection of T cell receptor beta chains follows, all from one sample in a study of a mutant IDH1 vaccine in newly diagnosed glioma. These receptors' antigens are unknown. Profiling relied on immunoSEQ multiplex PCR, and the TCRdb table lists in-frame clones only, not all of them. The sample carries tens of thousands of clones, 75% to 90% recorded once. The specimen was PBMCs, collected from a glioma patient whose treatment included an IDH1 peptide vaccine. The source is a woman aged 50 to 60 with glioma. CDR3s include the opening cysteine and the closing phenylalanine or tryptophan. A D gene is named only where the DNA matches it firmly. The size field is filled for only some rows; it gives once, few, many or a size class.

v_call	j_call	clone_size	d_call	cdr3_nt	cdr3_aa
TRBV7-9	TRBJ1-1	-	-	TGTGCCAGCACCCCAACCCTGAAAGCTTTCTTT	CASTPTLKAFF
TRBV11-1	TRBJ2-3	few	TRBD1	TGTGCCAGCAGCTCCAGGGGGCGAGACCCTAGCACAGATACGCAGTATTTT	CASSSRGRDPSTDTQYF
TRBV28	TRBJ2-3	once	TRBD2	TGTGCCAGCAGTTTGATTGGCGGGAGGGCGATTACAGATACGCAGTATTTT	CASSLIGGRAITDTQYF
TRBV11-1	TRBJ2-3	-	-	TGTGCCAGCAGCTTGGGGGCAGGAGATACGCAGTATTTT	CASSLGAGDTQYF
TRBV13	TRBJ1-2	-	TRBD1	TGTGCCAGCAGCCCTGGGACAGTTTCGGGGGGCTACACCTTC	CASSPGTVSGGYTF
TRBV30	TRBJ1-1	-	-	TGTGCCTGTAGGACGGGGAACACTGAAGCTTTCTTT	CACRTGNTEAFF
TRBV6-1	TRBJ1-1	-	TRBD1	TGTGCCTCAAAGCAGGGACAGGCCCGTGAAGCTTTCTTT	CASKQGQAREAFF
TRBV7-3	TRBJ2-5	-	TRBD2	TGTGCCAGCAGCTTAACGGGCGAGCGGGAGCGGAGAGAGACCCAGTACTTC	CASSLTGERERRETQYF
TRBV5-4	TRBJ2-7	few	-	TGTGCCAGCAGATTCCAAATGGGTGAGCAGTACTTC	CASRFQMGEQYF
TRBV28	TRBJ2-5	-	-	TGTGCCAGCAGTCAATTAGGGGAGGCCCAAGAGACCCAGTACTTC	CASSQLGEAQETQYF
TRBV28	TRBJ2-7	-	TRBD2	TGTGCCAGCAGTTTCCACCTAGCGGGGCTCACCTACGAGCAGTACTTC	CASSFHLAGLTYEQYF
TRBV28	TRBJ1-2	-	-	TGTGCCAGCACCCCCGGTAGTAGTAACTATGGCTACACCTTC	CASTPGSSNYGYTF
TRBV28	TRBJ2-1	-	-	TGTGCCAGCAGTCCGACAGGGAGGGGGACCAATGAGCAGTTCTTC	CASSPTGRGTNEQFF
TRBV4-1	TRBJ1-5	-	-	TGCGCCAGCAGCCAATCAGTAAGTCAGCCCCAGCATTTT	CASSQSVSQPQHF
TRBV11-2	TRBJ2-1	-	-	TGTGCCAGCAGCTTACTCCAGAACTACAATGAGCAGTTCTTC	CASSLLQNYNEQFF
TRBV7-8	TRBJ1-5	few	-	TGTGCCAGCAGCTTATCTTCCGGGGGACTTAGCAATCAGCCCCAGCATTTT	CASSLSSGGLSNQPQHF
TRBV7-6	TRBJ2-7	-	TRBD2	TGTGCCAGCACCCCGGGGCTAGCGGTCTACGAGCAGTACTTC	CASTPGLAVYEQYF
TRBV28	TRBJ1-2	-	TRBD1	TGTGCCACCGCGACAGGGGTCCTTATCTATGGCTACACCTTC	CATATGVLIYGYTF
TRBV7-3	TRBJ1-1	-	-	TGTGCCAGCAGCTTAAACGGTGCAGGAGGCACTGAAGCTTTCTTT	CASSLNGAGGTEAFF
TRBV6-5	TRBJ1-1	-	-	TGTGCCAGCAGTTACAGGAACACTGAAGCTTTCTTT	CASSYRNTEAFF
TRBV5-1	TRBJ2-7	-	-	TGCGCCAGCAGCTTCACCAATCACGAGCAGTACTTC	CASSFTNHEQYF
TRBV5-1	TRBJ1-3	-	-	TGCGCCAGCAGTCTGCCAGGGTCTGGAAACACCATATATTTT	CASSLPGSGNTIYF